This entry describes one T cell receptor (beta chain). The CDR3 consists of 14 residues. Germline CDR1 is SGHTA and CDR2 is FQGTGA. Trimming removed 5 bases from V and 13 bases from J; junction bases left unmatched: 13. The data originate from a study of OX40 agonist ivuxolimab in advanced cancers. Data came from immunoSEQ multiplex PCR; TCRdb stores just in-frame clones and leaves some out. The data show about 83,000 clones, approximately 84% seen once. The receptor's source is an adult with an advanced solid tumor such as melanoma, head and neck, liver or kidney cancer. The V gene is TRBV7-3, the J gene TRBJ2-2; 7 positions agree with TRBD1. This material consisted of CD4+ or CD8+ T cells sorted from blood, taken in a trial of the OX40 agonist ivuxolimab. CDR3 DNA: TGTGCCAGCAGCGCGACAGGGCCGCAGGGGAGGCTGTTTTTT. Translation: CASSATGPQGRLFF.